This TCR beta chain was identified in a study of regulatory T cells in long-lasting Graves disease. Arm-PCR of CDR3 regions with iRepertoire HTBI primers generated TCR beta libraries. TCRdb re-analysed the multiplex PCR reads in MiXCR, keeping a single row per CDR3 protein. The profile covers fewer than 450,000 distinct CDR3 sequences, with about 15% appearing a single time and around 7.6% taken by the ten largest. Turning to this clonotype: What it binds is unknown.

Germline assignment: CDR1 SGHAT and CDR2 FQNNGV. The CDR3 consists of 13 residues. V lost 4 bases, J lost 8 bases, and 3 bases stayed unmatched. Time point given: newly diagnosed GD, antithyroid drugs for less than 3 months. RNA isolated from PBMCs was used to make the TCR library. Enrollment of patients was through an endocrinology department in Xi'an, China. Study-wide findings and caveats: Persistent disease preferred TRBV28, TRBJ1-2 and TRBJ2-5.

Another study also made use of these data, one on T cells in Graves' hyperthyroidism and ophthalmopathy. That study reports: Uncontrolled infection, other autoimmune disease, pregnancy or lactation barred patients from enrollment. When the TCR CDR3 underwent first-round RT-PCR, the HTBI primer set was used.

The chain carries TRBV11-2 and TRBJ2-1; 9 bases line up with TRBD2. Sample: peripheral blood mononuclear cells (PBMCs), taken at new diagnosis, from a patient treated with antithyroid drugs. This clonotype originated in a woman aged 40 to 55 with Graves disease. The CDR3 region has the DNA TGTGCCAGCAGCTATAGCGGGAGCGATGAGCAGTTCTTC. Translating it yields CASSYSGSDEQFF.